Sequencing of this T cell receptor (beta chain) was carried out in a study of cytomegalovirus exposure and HLA in healthy donors. Trimming took 5 bases from V and 3 from J, leaving 14 bases between them. The germline V gene encodes CDR1 SGHTA and CDR2 FQGNSA. This CDR3 has 15 amino acids. Both 60 Vbeta primers and 13 Jbeta primers went into the PCR. The protocol was immunoSEQ multiplex PCR, while the TCRdb copy is restricted to in-frame clones and leaves out a portion. The sample lists some 200,000 clones; roughly 68% were seen once. The sequenced material came from PBMCs. The rearrangement joins TRBV7-2 to TRBJ1-5; D remains ambiguous. This TCR came from a man between 35 and 55 years old in good health and CMV-seropositive. The CDR3 DNA reads as TGTGCCAGCAGCGGCCTCCCGTACCTCAATCAGCCCCAGCATTTT. The encoded protein is CASSGLPYLNQPQHF.